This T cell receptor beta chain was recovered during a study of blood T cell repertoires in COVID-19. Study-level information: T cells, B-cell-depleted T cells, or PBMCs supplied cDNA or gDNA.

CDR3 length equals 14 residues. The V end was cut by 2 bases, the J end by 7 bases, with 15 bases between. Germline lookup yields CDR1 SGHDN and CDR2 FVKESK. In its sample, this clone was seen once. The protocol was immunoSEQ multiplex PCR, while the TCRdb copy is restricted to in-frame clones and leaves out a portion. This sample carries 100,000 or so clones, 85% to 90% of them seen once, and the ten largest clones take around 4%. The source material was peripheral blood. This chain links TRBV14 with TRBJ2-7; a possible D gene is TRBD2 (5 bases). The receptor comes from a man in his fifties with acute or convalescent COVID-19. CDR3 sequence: CASSQSNGVREQYF. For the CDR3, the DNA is TGTGCCAGCAGCCAATCGAACGGGGTGAGGGAGCAGTACTTC.